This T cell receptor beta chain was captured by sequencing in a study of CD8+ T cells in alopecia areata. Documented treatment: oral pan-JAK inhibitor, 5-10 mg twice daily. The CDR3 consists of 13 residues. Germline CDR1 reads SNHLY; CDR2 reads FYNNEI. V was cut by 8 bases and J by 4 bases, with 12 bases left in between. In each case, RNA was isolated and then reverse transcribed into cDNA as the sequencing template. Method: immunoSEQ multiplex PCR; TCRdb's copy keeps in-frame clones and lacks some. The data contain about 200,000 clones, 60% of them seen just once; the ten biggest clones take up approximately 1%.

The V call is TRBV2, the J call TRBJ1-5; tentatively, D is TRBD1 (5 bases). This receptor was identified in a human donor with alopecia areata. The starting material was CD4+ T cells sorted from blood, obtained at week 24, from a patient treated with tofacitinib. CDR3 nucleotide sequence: TGTGCCAGCCAATTCGGGGCGAATCAGCCCCAGCATTTT. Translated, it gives CASQFGANQPQHF.